This T cell receptor (beta chain) was identified in a study of naive and memory T cell subsets. This clonotype has more than one count but fewer than ten. Two oligonucleotides, mixed equimolar, formed the beta constant-region primer covering TRBC1 and TRBC2. The ligated cDNA underwent four PCR rounds using SP2 and nested alpha and beta constant-region primers. The cDNA 3' end received a ligated single-stranded oligonucleotide carrying the SP2 primer and a 12-nucleotide UMI. TCRdb analysed the UMI-ligation and nested PCR reads with MiXCR anew, one entry per CDR3 protein. This sample has 2,500 to 3,000 distinct CDR3 sequences, with about 5.2% found just once. Four subsets defined by CD45RA and CD27 were sorted after CD3, CD4, CD8 and live/dead staining. Trimming stripped 2 bases from V and 10 bases from J, with 9 bases between. Per the germline V gene, CDR1 is SGHAT and CDR2 is FQNNGV. This CDR3 spans 12 amino acids.

This chain connects TRBV11-2 to TRBJ2-1, with D possibly being TRBD1 or TRBD2 (5 bases each). Sequencing was done on a sample of CD4+ TEMRA cells from blood. Described subset: effector memory re-expressing CD45RA, CD45RA+ CD27-. The TCR sequence derives from a human donor in good health. DNA of the CDR3: TGTGCCAGCAGCTTACGGGACGTGGAGCAGTTCTTC. Translation gives CASSLRDVEQFF.